Here is one T cell receptor (beta chain) with its context. This record comes from a study of blood T cell repertoires in COVID-19. Whole-study context: PBMCs, B-cell-depleted T cells, or T cells provided the cDNA or gDNA that made up the material.

Assay: immunoSEQ multiplex PCR; the TCRdb copy retains only in-frame clones and omits some. The profile shows just under 60,000 clones, 70% to 85% of them singletons. CDR1 is SGHAT and CDR2 is FQDESV in the germline V gene (reference sequence). After removal of 1 base from V and 3 bases from J, the junction contained 2 bases not matched to a gene. CDR3 length: 15 residues. Sequencing was done on a sample of peripheral blood. The rearrangement uses TRBV11-1 and TRBJ2-2, with 7 bases matching TRBD1. The TCR was taken from a man of 80 years or more with acute or convalescent COVID-19. The DNA of the CDR3 is TGTGCCAGCAGCTTAGGACAGGGACACACCGGGGAGCTGTTTTTT. Translating gives CASSLGQGHTGELFF.